These 8 T cell receptor beta chains originate from one sample sequenced in a study of blood T cells in healthy people across ages. A second roughly 6 to 11 cycle PCR used barcoded and J-beta primers. TCRdb analysed the 5' RACE reads with MiXCR anew, one entry per CDR3 protein. The data contain some 1.5 million distinct CDR3 sequences, 25% to 30% of them singletons. The sequencing sample was made of blood. Receptor source: a woman in her 30s in good health.

This clonotype was counted a few times. V gene TRBV7-8 combines with J gene TRBJ2-1, with TRBD1 matching 11 bases. This CDR3 is 14 amino acids long. The ends lost 7 bases at V and 5 bases at J; junction bases unmatched: 4. Germline V gene lookup returns CDR1 SGHVS and CDR2 FQNEAQ. The CDR3 spells CASTTGQGDNEQFF. CDR3 in DNA: TGTGCCAGCACCACGGGACAGGGGGACAATGAGCAGTTCTTC.

This clonotype was detected a few times. This chain joins TRBV5-1 and TRBJ2-7; unclear D gene. From germline, CDR1 is SGHRS and CDR2 YFSETQ. Trimming pared 0 bases from V and 9 bases from J, leaving 13 bases between. The CDR3 covers 13 residues. CDR3: CASSLAGGSGQYF. The CDR3 DNA is TGCGCCAGCAGCTTGGCGGGCGGATCGGGGCAGTACTTC. The entire variable domain, with the rest obtained from reference TRBV5-1 and TRBJ2-7, is as follows: KAGVTQTPRYLIKTRGQQVTLSCSPISGHRSVSWYQQTPGQGLQFLFEYFSETQRNKGNFPGRFSGRQFSNSRSEMNVSTLELGDSALYLCASSLAGGSGQYFGPGTRLTVT.

The V gene is TRBV5-1, the J gene TRBJ2-1, with 8 bases fitting TRBD1. Germline-derived CDR1 and CDR2 are SGHRS and YFSETQ. The CDR3 extends over 14 amino acids. J was trimmed by 10 bases and V by 4 bases; bases with no gene match: 10. CDR3 protein: CASSQGAGGLEQFF. The CDR3 DNA is TGCGCCAGCAGCCAGGGAGCAGGGGGCCTGGAGCAGTTCTTC.

This clonotype turned up a few times. The chain carries TRBV11-2 and TRBJ2-7; no definite D call. V lost 5 bases to trimming and J lost 2 bases, with 22 bases between them. Germline CDR1 reads SGHAT; CDR2 reads FQNNGV. This CDR3 is 17 amino acids long. The CDR3 reads CASSPERNRIRAYEQYF. Written as DNA, the CDR3 is TGTGCCAGCAGCCCGGAGCGAAATCGCATTCGGGCCTACGAGCAGTACTTC.

This clonotype was picked up a small number of times. The V call is TRBV7-9, the J call TRBJ2-4; a weak D match, TRBD2 (5 bases). CDR1 is SEHNR, CDR2 FQNEAQ, per germline (reference sequence). This CDR3 spans 17 amino acids. With 5 bases removed from V and 0 bases from J, the gap between germline ends came to 17 bases. This chain's CDR3 is CASSPSSGGLAKNIQYF. The CDR3 nucleotides read TGTGCCAGCAGCCCCTCCTCGGGCGGGCTAGCCAAAAACATTCAGTACTTC.

CDR3 sequence: CASSQVEGEKNIQYF. DNA of the CDR3: TGCGCCAGCAGCCAAGTAGAAGGGGAGAAAAACATTCAGTACTTC. The V and J genes are TRBV4-1 and TRBJ2-4; D may match TRBD1 or TRBD2 (5 bases each). Trimming took 1 base from V and 4 from J, leaving 11 bases between them. Germline V gene data show CDR1 as MGHRA and CDR2 as YSYEKL. This CDR3 region has 15 residues.

This chain joins TRBV9 and TRBJ2-7; possibly TRBD1 or TRBD2 for D (7 bases each). Germline V gene lookup returns CDR1 SGDLS and CDR2 YYNGEE. V was trimmed by 4 bases and J by 1 base, leaving 15 bases between them. The CDR3 has 15 amino acids. The CDR3 loop reads CASSPGGAPSYEQYF. The CDR3, as DNA: TGTGCCAGCAGCCCAGGGGGGGCACCATCCTACGAGCAGTACTTC.

Regarding this clonotype: Possible read error: a much larger clone is one base away. The rearrangement links TRBV12-3 or TRBV12-4 to TRBJ1-2; possible D gene TRBD1, 6 bases. CDR3 size: 12 residues. The chain's CDR3 is CASSFSGDGYIF. The CDR3 DNA sequence: TGTGCCAGCAGTTTTTCAGGGGATGGCTACATCTTC.